A selection of T cell receptor beta chains follows, all from one sample in a study of blood T cells in healthy people across ages. TCRdb reanalysed the 5' RACE reads using MiXCR and keeps one entry per CDR3 protein. The table lists some 1.5 million distinct CDR3 sequences, roughly 27% of them singletons, with roughly 8% in the top ten. Input material: blood. The receptors derive from a woman aged 30 to 39 in good health. Each CDR3 is given without its conserved first and last residue.

J,V,CDR3
TRBJ2-1,TRBV7-2,ASSSWTSGRVRGAQF
TRBJ2-3,TRBV19,ASRVTGQSTDTQY
TRBJ2-1,TRBV7-2,ASSPRLVGNEQF
TRBJ2-2,TRBV6-2/TRBV6-3,ATSPSVRELF
-,TRBV10-2,AGRGLGGTEQY
TRBJ2-3,TRBV4-2,ASSQVAGDTDTQY
TRBJ2-3,TRBV2,ATAGTVSTDTQY
TRBJ2-3,TRBV12-3/TRBV12-4,ASSLLAGGPVGDMQY
-,TRBV18,ASSPPTGDGHEQY
TRBJ2-7,TRBV3-1,ASGPGATYEQY
TRBJ2-4,TRBV7-2,ASSLDLGGGNIQY
TRBJ2-5,TRBV5-1,ASSLAAATQETQY
TRBJ1-1,TRBV4-1,ASSQHRGQATEAF
TRBJ2-7,TRBV6-5,ASSSTYRDSYEQY
TRBJ2-7,TRBV20-1,SAREAGHSYEQY
TRBJ2-7,TRBV7-2,ASSHIERPGHEQY
TRBJ1-1,TRBV5-1,ASSLDVGARTEAF
TRBJ2-1,TRBV12-3/TRBV12-4,ASTPGTADEQF
TRBJ1-1,TRBV27,ASSSFRGNTEAF
TRBJ2-3,TRBV29-1,SVGPSGRTDTQY
TRBJ2-7,TRBV7-2,ASSREVVSGSYEQY
TRBJ2-1,TRBV7-3,ASSSGQGAGNEQF
TRBJ1-4,TRBV6-5,ASSYLGRSNEKLF
TRBJ2-7,TRBV12-3/TRBV12-4,ASSLRGPASESSYEQY
TRBJ1-4,TRBV6-6,ASRVAANEKLF
TRBJ2-5,TRBV7-2,ASRVDRAQETQY
TRBJ2-2,TRBV3-1,ASSQEGAGLTVNTGELF
TRBJ2-1,TRBV6-5,ASRRDFSSYNEQF
TRBJ2-7,TRBV7-2,ASSSIPNAGEQY
TRBJ2-1,TRBV7-3,ASSLSSGNEQF
TRBJ2-5,TRBV6-2/TRBV6-3,ASTFQETQY
TRBJ2-7,TRBV5-1,ASTPAGTGFDEKY
TRBJ1-1,TRBV7-9,AGSPQFVNAEAF
TRBJ2-5,TRBV3-1,ASSQEGPMGQY
-,TRBV10-3,AISESHGSGEQY
TRBJ1-5,TRBV6-5,ASRERGNQPQH
TRBJ1-2,TRBV6-6,ASSYGRDGYT
TRBJ2-7,TRBV12-3/TRBV12-4,VSSFRGEQY
TRBJ2-7,TRBV28,ASSPRRGGDNTQY
TRBJ2-3,TRBV5-1,ASHGGGSADTQY
TRBJ2-5,TRBV6-5,ASSTGPWGEQY
TRBJ2-4,TRBV12-3/TRBV12-4,ASSFDSLAKNIQY
TRBJ2-7,TRBV28,ASRLAGLAKQY
-,TRBV7-2,ASSPQGATRNEQY
TRBJ1-2,TRBV5-5,ASSLEYSGGYGYT
TRBJ2-7,TRBV29-1,SVDRGMYYEQY
TRBJ2-1,TRBV24-1,ATSDSRTGYRNNEQF
-,TRBV2,ASSGGVHEQY
TRBJ2-2,TRBV4-2,ASSSRTGVVTGELF
TRBJ1-2,TRBV27,ASSLGAYRGQDYGYT
TRBJ2-7,TRBV12-3/TRBV12-4,ASSLGGLFYEQY
TRBJ2-1,TRBV18,ASSRGPGYNEQF